This TCR beta chain was recovered during a study of CD4 T cells in relation to SARS-CoV-2 and coronaviruses. Here immunoSEQ multiplex PCR was the method, and the copy in TCRdb shows in-frame clones only, minus some. The table records tens of thousands of clones, 88% of them present only once. Unmatched junction bases numbered 11, after V lost 5 bases and J lost 3 bases. The CDR3 is 16 amino acids. CDR1 SGHNT and CDR2 YENEEA come from the germline V gene. Naive and memory CD4+ T cells were separated from cryopreserved PBMCs. The receptor was isolated from an adult with COVID-19. The chain combines TRBV11-3 with TRBJ2-3; 7 bases line up with TRBD2. Sequencing was carried out using memory CD4+ T cells from PBMCs. This CDR3 is CASSQGSGLGTDTQYF. CDR3 nucleotide sequence: TGTGCCAGCAGCCAAGGTTCCGGACTAGGAACAGATACGCAGTATTTT.